The 20 T cell receptor beta chains given below trace back to one sample, sequenced in a study of T cell responses to AZD1222 COVID-19 vaccine. TCRdb's table, derived via immunoSEQ multiplex PCR, lists solely in-frame clones and lacks some. The sample has around 80,000 clones, approximately 91% seen once. The sample was peripheral blood, taken on day 0 of AZD1222 vaccination. These receptors all come from an adult in good health.

The CDR3 DNA is TGTGCCAGCAGCCAAGATGGAGGGGCGAGGGGCTACACCTTC. Translation: CASSQDGGARGYTF. The rearrangement uses TRBV4-2 and TRBJ1-2, with TRBD1 as a possible D gene (5 bases). The CDR3 length is 14 residues. Trimming took off 0 bases at V and 8 bases at J, with 13 bases between the two ends. The V gene's germline CDR1 is LGHNA and CDR2 YNFKEQ.

The chain has TRBV5-4 and TRBJ2-5, with 10 bases identical to TRBD2. The V gene's germline CDR1 is SGHNT and CDR2 YYREEE (reference sequence). The CDR3 has 15 residues. Trimming took 0 bases from V and 5 from J; bases not matched to a gene: 4. The DNA for the CDR3 is TGTGCCAGCAGCTTGGCTAGCGGGAGTCGGGAGACCCAGTACTTC. It is translated as CASSLASGSRETQYF. Drawing the rest from reference TRBV5-4 and TRBJ2-5, the complete variable domain is ETGVTQSPTHLIKTRGQQVTLRCSSQSGHNTVSWYQQALGQGPQFIFQYYREEENGRGNFPPRFSGLQFPNYSSELNVNALELDDSALYLCASSLASGSRETQYFGPGTRLLVL.

This chain connects TRBV2 to TRBJ1-2, with D perhaps TRBD1 (6 bases). In germline, CDR1 is SNHLY, CDR2 FYNNEI. V lost 5 bases, J lost 3 bases, and 13 bases lay in between. The CDR3 spans 14 residues. CDR3 bases: TGTGCCAGCAGTATTCTGGACAGAGACTATGGCTACACCTTC. It yields the protein CASSILDRDYGYTF.

There are a few counts of this clone. The rearrangement links TRBV19 to TRBJ2-1; no definite D call. The CDR3 sequence is 15 residues long. Trimming shortened V by 3 bases and J by 0 bases, and 9 bases separated the two germline ends. CDR1 and CDR2 from the germline V gene are LNHDA and SQIVND (reference sequence). The CDR3 bases are TGTGCCAGTAGTATTGAAGCTAGCTCCTACAATGAGCAGTTCTTC. Amino acids: CASSIEASSYNEQFF.

This chain connects TRBV19 to TRBJ1-5; the D gene is possibly TRBD1 (5 bases). Germline V CDR1 and CDR2: LNHDA, SQIVND (reference sequence). V lost 9 bases and J 4 bases, leaving 25 bases between the germline ends. The CDR3 contains 17 residues. CDR3 DNA sequence: TGTGCCAGCGAAGAAACACCAGGCTTTGAGGGGAATCAGCCCCAGCATTTT. It encodes CASEETPGFEGNQPQHF.

This clone was recorded only once. This chain joins TRBV16 and TRBJ1-3; D not resolved. The CDR3 covers 12 residues. Germline loops: CDR1 KGHSY, CDR2 FQNENV. Trimming stripped 2 bases from V and 4 bases from J, with 3 bases between. CDR3 coding DNA: TGTGCCAGCAGCCAAGAAGGAAACACCATATATTTT. As protein: CASSQEGNTIYF.

This sequence joins TRBV2 and TRBJ2-2, with 7 bases aligning to TRBD1. The germline V gene encodes CDR1 SNHLY and CDR2 FYNNEI. J lost 5 bases, V lost 7 bases, and 7 bases had no gene match. The CDR3 runs to 14 residues. The CDR3 DNA is TGTGCCAGCACCGGCAGGGGGTGGACCGGGGAGCTGTTTTTT. This translates into CASTGRGWTGELFF.

This clone was seen once. V is TRBV28 and J is TRBJ2-7, with TRBD2 matching over 10 bases. J was trimmed by 0 bases and V by 7 bases; bases with no gene match: 6. This CDR3 comprises 15 residues. Germline lookup yields CDR1 MDHEN and CDR2 SYDVKM. The CDR3 sequence: CASTKGLASSYEQYF. DNA for the CDR3: TGTGCCAGCACCAAGGGACTAGCGAGCTCCTACGAGCAGTACTTC.

The chain carries TRBV7-2 and TRBJ2-1, with D perhaps TRBD2 (5 bases). Looked up from germline, CDR1 is SGHTA and CDR2 is FQGNSA. The CDR3 sequence is 14 residues long. V lost 2 bases to trimming and J lost 12 bases, with 17 bases between them. DNA of the CDR3: TGTGCCAGCAGCTTAAGCAGTACCACCGGAGGGCAGTTCTTC. Its translation is CASSLSSTTGGQFF.

The chain links TRBV6-6 to TRBJ2-7; D uncertain. Trimming pared 7 bases from V and 6 bases from J, leaving 19 bases between. The germline gives CDR1 MNHNY, CDR2 SVGAGI (reference sequence). CDR3 size: 14 residues. The CDR3 DNA reads as TGTGCCAGCACCTATCACCCGGCTTACGGCGAGCAGTACGTC. This sequence encodes CASTYHPAYGEQYV.

The chain recombines TRBV6-6 with TRBJ1-4, with 9 bases aligning to TRBD1. Per the germline V gene, CDR1 is MNHNY and CDR2 is SVGAGI (reference sequence). This CDR3 has 17 amino acids. With V trimmed by 5 bases and J by 2 bases, 9 bases remained unmatched. The CDR3 loop is CASSQGQGKETNEKLFF. The CDR3 coding sequence is TGTGCCAGCAGTCAGGGACAGGGAAAGGAGACTAATGAAAAACTGTTTTTT.

This chain links TRBV6-1 with TRBJ2-3; 10 nucleotides line up with TRBD1. The CDR3 spans 16 residues. Losses at the gene ends were 3 bases for V and 7 bases for J; bases not matched to a gene: 10. Germline loops: CDR1 MNHNS, CDR2 SASEGT. The CDR3 DNA is TGTGCCAGCAGTGATGCTGGGGACAGGGGTAGGAATACGCAGTATTTT. Its protein is CASSDAGDRGRNTQYF.

This sequence joins TRBV5-4 and TRBJ2-1; TRBD2 matches 11 bases. V gave up 0 bases and J gave up 4 bases; unmatched junction bases: 3. The CDR3 spans 16 residues. The germline CDR1 and CDR2 sequences are SGHNT and YYREEE (reference sequence). CDR3 residues: CASSLAASGGYNEQFF. In DNA, the CDR3 is TGTGCCAGCAGCTTGGCCGCTAGCGGGGGGTACAATGAGCAGTTCTTC.

The J gene is TRBJ2-1, the V gene TRBV7-6, with D maybe TRBD2 (6 bases). V lost 5 bases to trimming and J lost 9 bases, with 23 bases between them. This CDR3 is built from 16 residues. The germline gives CDR1 SGHVS, CDR2 FNYEAQ. This CDR3 is CASSVGGATVSGEQFF. For the CDR3, the DNA is TGTGCCAGCAGCGTCGGCGGGGCGACCGTGAGTGGTGAGCAGTTCTTC.

The chain is built from TRBV3-1 (or the pseudogene TRBV3-2) and TRBJ1-1; TRBD1 agrees at 7 bases. The CDR3 consists of 14 residues. CDR1 and CDR2 (germline): LGHDT, YNNKEL (reference sequence). Losses at the gene ends were 3 bases for V and 4 bases for J; bases not matched to a gene: 5. Written as DNA, the CDR3 is TGTGCCAGCAGCCAGATACAGGGGAGCACTGAAGCTTTCTTT. Encoded protein: CASSQIQGSTEAFF.

V usage is TRBV10-3 and J usage is TRBJ1-1; D might be TRBD1 (6 bases). Looked up from germline, CDR1 is ENHRY and CDR2 is SYGVKD. Between the trimmed V and J ends, which lost 6 bases and 1 base, there was a span of 12 bases. The CDR3 extends over 14 amino acids. In DNA form, the CDR3 reads TGTGCCATCAGGGAGACAGGACCGAACACTGAAGCTTTCTTT. This gives the protein CAIRETGPNTEAFF.

The chain combines TRBV3-1 (or the pseudogene TRBV3-2) with TRBJ1-6; D gene unclear. Germline V gene data show CDR1 as LGHDT and CDR2 as YNNKEL (reference sequence). Trimming removed 0 bases at V and 6 bases at J, with 3 bases between. This CDR3 comprises 13 residues. In nucleotides, the CDR3 is TGTGCCAGCAGCCAAGACAGTAATTCACCCCTCCACTTT. Protein sequence: CASSQDSNSPLHF.

The genes are TRBV5-1 and TRBJ1-1; D uncertain. The V end lost 2 bases, the J end lost 0 bases, and 14 bases lay between the germline ends. CDR3 length equals 16 residues. Germline lookup yields CDR1 SGHRS and CDR2 YFSETQ. The CDR3 DNA follows: TGCGCCAGCAGCTTTAACGGGATAAACATGAACACTGAAGCTTTCTTT. This gives the protein CASSFNGINMNTEAFF.

The J gene is TRBJ2-2, the V gene TRBV2; D not certain. Trimming removed 4 bases at V and 4 bases at J, with 7 bases between. The CDR3 runs 13 residues. CDR1 is SNHLY and CDR2 is FYNNEI in the germline V gene. CDR3 residues: CASSVYPTGELFF. The CDR3 DNA reads as TGTGCCAGCAGTGTTTACCCCACCGGGGAGCTGTTTTTT.

The V and J genes are TRBV4-1 and TRBJ1-2; 9 nucleotides line up with TRBD1. Trimming removed 0 bases from V and 8 bases from J; junction bases left unmatched: 7. Per the germline V gene, CDR1 is MGHRA and CDR2 is YSYEKL. There are 15 residues in the CDR3. CDR3 in amino acids: CASSQEGTGRTGYTF. In DNA, the CDR3 is TGCGCCAGCAGCCAAGAAGGGACAGGGCGGACCGGCTACACCTTC.